The rows below give T cell receptor beta chains drawn from one sample of a study of identical twins. A single record per CDR3 protein comes from TCRdb applying MiXCR to the 5' RACE reads. The sample lists 650,000 to 800,000 distinct CDR3 sequences, more than 6.5% occurring once. The sample also formed part of further work on yellow fever vaccine responses in identical twins.

Material for sequencing was PBMCs. The receptors here all came from a young woman in good health. Both conserved end residues are part of each CDR3. D genes are given only for firm matches. Clone size is stated in some rows and not others, as once, few, many or a class when expanded.

j_gene,v_gene,d_gene,abundance,CDR3nt,CDR3aa
TRBJ2-5,TRBV6-1,.,few,TGTGCCACCGAAGGGACTGCCCCAAAGACCCAGTACTTC,CATEGTAPKTQYF
TRBJ1-2,TRBV24-1,TRBD1,.,TGTGCCACCAGTGCGGGACAGGGCTATGGCTACACCTTC,CATSAGQGYGYTF
TRBJ1-3,TRBV29-1,.,many,TGCAGCGTTGTAGGTCAGGGGCTTGGAAACACCATATATTTT,CSVVGQGLGNTIYF
TRBJ2-3,TRBV20-1,.,.,TGCAGTGCTAGAGATCGGCCCGGTACCACAGATACGCAGTATTTT,CSARDRPGTTDTQYF
TRBJ1-6,TRBV6-5,TRBD1,.,TGTGCCAGCAGTCTACAGGGGGAGACTTCTAATTCACCCCTCCACTTT,CASSLQGETSNSPLHF
TRBJ1-3,TRBV25-1,.,few,TGTGCCAGCAGGCGATCTGAAAACACCATATATTTT,CASRRSENTIYF
TRBJ2-1,TRBV6-1,TRBD1,.,TGTGCCAGCAGGATAGGGGACAGGGCATACAATGAGCAGTTCTTC,CASRIGDRAYNEQFF
TRBJ2-2,TRBV6-4,.,few,TGTGCCAGCAGTGACTCAGTTGAGGTCGGGGAGCTGTTTTTT,CASSDSVEVGELFF
TRBJ2-3,TRBV4-3,.,.,TGCGCCAGCAGCCCCAGGGGAGGGGCCCGTATGACAGATACGCAGTATTTT,CASSPRGGARMTDTQYF
TRBJ2-5,TRBV12-3/TRBV12-4,.,few,TGTGCCAGCAGCCACCCTCGTCGACATCGGGCCCAGTACTTC,CASSHPRRHRAQYF
TRBJ2-2,TRBV4-3,.,.,TGCGCCAGCCGAACCGGGACTGCAAACACCGGGGAGCTGTTTTTT,CASRTGTANTGELFF
TRBJ2-7,TRBV27,TRBD2,many,TGTGCCAGCAGTTCTTCTGCTCGACTAGCGGGTCTCTCCTACGAGCAGTACTTC,CASSSSARLAGLSYEQYF
TRBJ2-7,TRBV6-5,.,few,TGTGCCAGCAGTTACTCCCGGCAGAGCTCCTACGAGCAGTACTTC,CASSYSRQSSYEQYF
TRBJ1-2,TRBV12-3/TRBV12-4,TRBD1,few,TGTGCCAGCAGTGGACAGGGCGCGTTTAACTATGGCTACACCTTC,CASSGQGAFNYGYTF
TRBJ1-6,TRBV20-1,.,.,TGCAGTGCGGACGGTGCAGGGGAGGGGAATTCACCCCTCCACTTT,CSADGAGEGNSPLHF
TRBJ2-3,TRBV12-3/TRBV12-4,.,many,TGTGCCAGCAGTTTTTGGACGGATACGCAGTATTTT,CASSFWTDTQYF
TRBJ2-3,TRBV4-3,TRBD2,few,TGCGCCAGCAGCCAAGATCGGCTAGCGGGAGCAGATACGCAGTATTTT,CASSQDRLAGADTQYF
TRBJ2-7,TRBV5-6,TRBD2,few,TGTGCCAGCAGCTTAGTAGCGGGACCCAACGAGCAGTACTTC,CASSLVAGPNEQYF
TRBJ2-7,TRBV7-8,TRBD2,few,TGTGCCACCAACCCGGGACTAGCGGGGGGGCAGGGGTACGAGCAGTACTTC,CATNPGLAGGQGYEQYF
TRBJ2-1,TRBV29-1,.,many,TGCAGCGTCCCGCGCGGGGTCGAGCAGTTCTTC,CSVPRGVEQFF
TRBJ2-7,TRBV30,TRBD2,few,TGTGCCTGGAGTGGGACTAGCGGGGCCTACGAGCAGTACTTC,CAWSGTSGAYEQYF
TRBJ2-3,TRBV6-5,.,few,TGTGCCAGCAGTTACTCGGGGGCAGATACGCAGTATTTT,CASSYSGADTQYF
TRBJ1-5,TRBV20-1,TRBD1,few,TGCAGTGCTCTCCCGACAGGGGGTTTTGGTCAGCCCCAGCATTTT,CSALPTGGFGQPQHF
TRBJ2-7,TRBV21-1,.,few,TGTGCCAGCACTCATACTCTCAGGGTTGGGGCCTACGAGCAGTACTTC,CASTHTLRVGAYEQYF
TRBJ2-5,TRBV7-9,TRBD2,.,TGTGCCAGCAGCTTAGAGGGCGGGGGGCCCCTACAAGAGACCCAGTACTTC,CASSLEGGGPLQETQYF
TRBJ1-5,TRBV12-3/TRBV12-4,TRBD1,many,TGTGCCAGCAGTTACGGGACAGGGGGCCTTAGCAATCAGCCCCAGCATTTT,CASSYGTGGLSNQPQHF
TRBJ2-1,TRBV11-1,.,.,TGTGCCAGCAGCTTAGCGGGGATCAGTCTTGTGCAGTTCTTC,CASSLAGISLVQFF
TRBJ2-1,TRBV6-5,.,many,TGTGCCAGCAGTTCCCTAGACGAGCAGTTCTTC,CASSSLDEQFF
TRBJ2-1,TRBV10-3,TRBD1,few,TGTGCCATCATTGGGACAGGGTCTGGTGAGCAGTTCTTC,CAIIGTGSGEQFF
TRBJ2-1,TRBV2,.,few,TGTGCCAGCAGTGAAGGATTGGGACTCAGTTCCTACAATGAGCAGTTCTTC,CASSEGLGLSSYNEQFF
TRBJ2-1,TRBV6-2/TRBV6-3,TRBD2,few,TGTGCCAGCAGTCCTTCGATGCTAGCGGGGGGTTTATACAATGAGCAGTTCTTC,CASSPSMLAGGLYNEQFF
TRBJ1-6,TRBV15,.,.,TGTGCCACCAGCAGTGGACGTAATTCACCCCTCCACTTT,CATSSGRNSPLHF
TRBJ2-3,TRBV15,TRBD2,few,TGTGCCACCAGCAGGAGTGGGACTAGCTTAGATACGCAGTATTTT,CATSRSGTSLDTQYF
TRBJ2-7,TRBV7-9,TRBD2,.,TGTGCCAGCAGCGTTAGCGGGAGGTCCTACGAGCAGTACTTC,CASSVSGRSYEQYF
TRBJ2-5,TRBV7-3,TRBD2,.,TGTGCCAGCAGCCAGACTAGCGGGGGGGGCAAGGGAGAGACCCAGTACTTC,CASSQTSGGGKGETQYF
TRBJ2-1,TRBV30,.,few,TGTGCCTGGAGTCGAGGCGGCTCCTACAATGAGCAGTTCTTC,CAWSRGGSYNEQFF
TRBJ2-3,TRBV9,TRBD2,many,TGTGCCAGCAGCGTAAGGCTAGCGGGGCCAGATACGCAGTATTTT,CASSVRLAGPDTQYF
TRBJ2-5,TRBV11-2,TRBD2,.,TGTGCCAGCAGCTCCCTCGGGAGCGGGAGTTCAGGGGAGACCCAGTACTTC,CASSSLGSGSSGETQYF
TRBJ2-3,TRBV5-1,TRBD1,many,TGCGCCAGCAGCATACAGGGGGCTACAGATACGCAGTATTTT,CASSIQGATDTQYF
TRBJ2-3,TRBV5-1,.,.,TGCGCCAGCAGCCCCTCGACAGGAAGCACAGATACGCAGTATTTT,CASSPSTGSTDTQYF